One sample yielded the 10 T cell receptor beta chains listed below, sequenced in a study of identical twins. MiXCR, applied by TCRdb to the 5' RACE reads, yields one record per CDR3 protein. The sample holds 300,000 to 350,000 distinct CDR3 sequences, about 12% seen once. The data also belong to a second study, concerning yellow fever vaccine responses in identical twins.

Sequenced input: CD8+ T cells sorted from blood. The source of these receptors is a woman under 30 in good health.

This sequence joins TRBV12-3 or TRBV12-4 and TRBJ2-1; tentatively, D is TRBD2 (6 bases). V was clipped by 3 bases and J by 8 bases, with 20 bases between them. This CDR3 is built from 16 residues. The CDR3 reads CASSFSRERPGDEQFF. CDR3 nucleotides: TGTGCCAGCAGTTTCAGTCGGGAGCGGCCTGGGGATGAGCAGTTCTTC.

This clonotype occurred many times. The V gene is TRBV2, the J gene TRBJ2-1; D is unresolved. The CDR3 consists of 14 residues. Germline V gene sequence: CDR1 SNHLY, CDR2 FYNNEI. The germline V and J ends were trimmed by 3 bases and 3 bases, with 9 bases remaining between them. CDR3 sequence: CASSDYSNYNEQFF. CDR3 DNA: TGTGCCAGCAGTGACTACAGTAACTACAATGAGCAGTTCTTC.

This chain joins TRBV5-1 and TRBJ2-5, with D possibly matching TRBD2 (7 bases). Germline V gene data show CDR1 as SGHRS and CDR2 as YFSETQ. V lost 0 bases and J 1 base, leaving 19 bases between the germline ends. The CDR3 is 18 amino acids. The CDR3: CASSLDRGGPSFQETQYF. CDR3 DNA: TGCGCCAGCAGCTTGGATCGCGGGGGCCCCTCATTCCAAGAGACCCAGTACTTC.

The chain employs TRBV28 and TRBJ1-5; TRBD1 might be the D (6 bases). V was clipped by 4 bases and J by 6 bases, with 13 bases between them. The length of the CDR3 is 14 residues. The germline gives CDR1 MDHEN, CDR2 SYDVKM. The CDR3 DNA follows: TGTGCCAGCAGTTCCTCAGGGGTGGCTCAGCCCCAGCATTTT. Translating it yields CASSSSGVAQPQHF. The full variable domain, its missing parts supplied by reference TRBV28 and TRBJ1-5, is DVKVTQSSRYLVKRTGEKVFLECVQDMDHENMFWYRQDPGLGLRLIYFSYDVKMKEKGDIPEGYSVSREKKERFSLILESASTNQTSMYLCASSSSGVAQPQHFGDGTRLSIL.

The CDR3 is CSANWGSSSYEQYF. The CDR3 DNA is TGCAGTGCCAACTGGGGTAGCTCCTCCTACGAGCAGTACTTC. The rearrangement links TRBV20-1 to TRBJ2-7; D not certain. The CDR3 is 14 residues long. Germline lookup yields CDR1 DFQATT and CDR2 SNEGSKA (reference sequence). Between the trimmed V and J ends, which lost 6 bases and 0 bases, there was a span of 15 bases.

The J gene is TRBJ2-2, the V gene TRBV6-5; D is ambiguous. From germline, CDR1 is MNHEY and CDR2 SVGAGI. The CDR3 has 13 amino acids. The V end lost 2 bases, the J end lost 7 bases, and 8 bases lay between the germline ends. The CDR3 is CASSYQTDGELFF. CDR3 DNA: TGTGCCAGCAGTTACCAAACGGACGGGGAGCTGTTTTTT.

There are many counts of this clonotype. The gene calls are TRBV2 and TRBJ2-6; D ambiguous. From germline, CDR1 is SNHLY and CDR2 FYNNEI. This CDR3 is 11 amino acids long. Trimming pared 6 bases from V and 9 bases from J, leaving 6 bases between. CDR3: CASRADNVLTF. The CDR3 DNA sequence: TGTGCCAGCAGGGCAGACAACGTCCTGACTTTC. The full variable domain, with the rest looked up from reference TRBV2 and TRBJ2-6, is EPEVTQTPSHQVTQMGQEVILRCVPISNHLYFYWYRQILGQKVEFLVSFYNNEISEKSEIFDDQFSVERPDGSNFTLKIRSTKLEDSAMYFCASRADNVLTFGAGSRLTVL.

CDR3: CASSSGVGVGYNEQFF. The CDR3 DNA is TGTGCCAGCTCCTCTGGAGTGGGCGTTGGCTACAATGAGCAGTTCTTC. This chain joins TRBV6-1 and TRBJ2-1, with D uncertain. CDR1 MNHNS and CDR2 SASEGT come from the germline V gene. Trimming removed 8 bases at V and 3 bases at J, with 20 bases between. CDR3 length: 16 residues.

This clonotype showed up many times. The chain couples TRBV12-3 or TRBV12-4 to TRBJ2-1; no reliable D call. V was clipped by 3 bases and J by 7 bases, with 10 bases between them. The CDR3 runs to 13 residues. DNA for the CDR3: TGTGCCAGCAGTTTGCTTGGGCCAAATGAGCAGTTCTTC. Its protein is CASSLLGPNEQFF.

This clonotype was observed many times. V and J are TRBV7-9 and TRBJ1-4, with 7 bases identical to TRBD1. J gave up 6 bases and V 2 bases, and 6 bases lay outside the gene matches. Per the germline V gene, CDR1 is SEHNR and CDR2 is FQNEAQ (reference sequence). The CDR3 runs 15 residues. This CDR3 reads CASSLPEGADEKLFF. The CDR3 bases are TGTGCCAGCAGCTTACCGGAGGGGGCAGATGAAAAACTGTTTTTT. The whole variable domain, filled in from reference TRBV7-9 and TRBJ1-4, reads DTGVSQNPRHKITKRGQNVTFRCDPISEHNRLYWYRQTLGQGPEFLTYFQNEAQLEKSRLLSDRFSAERPKGSFSTLEIQRTEQGDSAMYLCASSLPEGADEKLFFGSGTQLSVL.